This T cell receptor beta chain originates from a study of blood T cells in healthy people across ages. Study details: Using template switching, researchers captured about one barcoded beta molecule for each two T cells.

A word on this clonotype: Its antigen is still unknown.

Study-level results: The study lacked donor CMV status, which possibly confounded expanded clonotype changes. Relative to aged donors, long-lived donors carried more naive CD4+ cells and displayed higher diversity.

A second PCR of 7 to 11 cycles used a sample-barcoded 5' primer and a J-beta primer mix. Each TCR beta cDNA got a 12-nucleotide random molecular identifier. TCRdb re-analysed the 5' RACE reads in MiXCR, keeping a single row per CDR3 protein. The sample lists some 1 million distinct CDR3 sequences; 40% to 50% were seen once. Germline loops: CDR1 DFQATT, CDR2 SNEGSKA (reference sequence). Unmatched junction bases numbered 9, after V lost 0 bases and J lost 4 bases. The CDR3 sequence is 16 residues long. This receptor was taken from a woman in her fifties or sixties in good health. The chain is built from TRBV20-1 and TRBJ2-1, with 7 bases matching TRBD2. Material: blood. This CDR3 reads CSAREGGSPAYNEQFF. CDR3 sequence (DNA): TGCAGTGCTAGAGAGGGCGGGAGCCCTGCGTACAATGAGCAGTTCTTC.